Reported below is one TCR beta chain. Its antigen is unknown. PCR involved 60 Vbeta and 13 Jbeta primers. Assay used: immunoSEQ multiplex PCR; TCRdb lists only in-frame clones, some missing. The sample has about 180,000 clones, 70% to 80% seen once. Trimming at V came to 2 bases and at J to 2 bases, leaving 4 bases not matched to a gene. Germline CDR1 and CDR2: GTSNPN and SVGIG (reference sequence). There are 15 residues in the CDR3. The data belong to a study of cytomegalovirus exposure and HLA in healthy donors. Findings and caveats of the study: What was likely a sequencing artifact was a cluster of highly shared sequence variants.

Sequencing was performed on PBMCs. The source of this sequence is a woman in her twenties or thirties in good health and CMV-seropositive. The chain has TRBV30 and TRBJ2-1; 9 bases map to TRBD1. The CDR3 here is CAWSPTGGPYNEQFF. CDR3 coding DNA: TGTGCCTGGAGTCCTACAGGGGGCCCCTACAATGAGCAGTTCTTC.